A selection of T cell receptor beta chains follows, all from one sample in a study of shared clonotypes between healthy human individuals. Sequencing was performed with immunoSEQ multiplex PCR; in TCRdb, only in-frame clones are kept and a portion is missing. This table holds nearly 2 million clones, over 85% found once. Input material: naive CD8+ T cells sorted from blood. Receptors were obtained from a man between 18 and 29 years old in good health. The CDR3 runs from the conserved cysteine through the conserved F or W. Each record gives: D gene, J gene, clone size, V gene, CDR3 DNA, CDR3 protein. The D gene is left open where the match is weak. Size is omitted from some rows. Given values are once, few, many or a class for expanded clones.

>.|TRBJ2-1|.|TRBV27
TGTGCCAGCAGTCCGACTCCCAGCTCCTACAATGAGCAGTTCTTC
CASSPTPSSYNEQFF
>.|TRBJ1-2|.|TRBV6-1
TGTGCCAGCAGTGATGGCAGCGCAGGACTTAACTATGGCTACACCTTC
CASSDGSAGLNYGYTF
>TRBD2|TRBJ2-2|.|TRBV9
TGTGCCAGCAGCTCGAGGACTAGCGGGGGCCCGAACACCGGGGAGCTGTTTTTT
CASSSRTSGGPNTGELFF
>.|TRBJ1-3|.|TRBV19
TGTGCCAGTAGTATGGGGATCGCAAGGGAATCTTTCTCTGGAAACACCATATATTTT
CASSMGIARESFSGNTIYF
>TRBD1|TRBJ2-1|.|TRBV11-3
TGTGCCAGCAGCTTACCCGGGACAGATGAGCAGTTCTTC
CASSLPGTDEQFF
>.|TRBJ2-3|.|TRBV19
TGTGCCAGTAAGGACGGCCCCTCGGAGGATACGCAGTATTTT
CASKDGPSEDTQYF
>TRBD1|TRBJ2-7|.|TRBV4-3
TGCGCCAGCAGCACCTACAGGGGGTCAAACTACGAGCAGTACTTC
CASSTYRGSNYEQYF
>.|TRBJ2-2|once|TRBV18
TGTGCCAGCACACGGGGAGGCCACCTTACCACCGGGGAGCTGTTTTTT
CASTRGGHLTTGELFF
>.|TRBJ2-2|.|TRBV4-3
TGCGCCAGCAGCCAAGATGAGGAAGGGAAATACGCCGGGGAGCTGTTTTTT
CASSQDEEGKYAGELFF
>TRBD1|TRBJ2-3|.|TRBV4-2
TGTGCCAGCAGCCAAGTTCTCACAGGGGCAAAAGGCACAGATACGCAGTATTTT
CASSQVLTGAKGTDTQYF
>.|TRBJ2-7|.|TRBV5-4
TGTGCCAGCAGCGGCGACGCCGTCTACGAGCAGTACTTC
CASSGDAVYEQYF
>TRBD2|TRBJ2-2|once|TRBV11-1
TGTGCCAGCAGCCCTTGGACTAGCGGGGGCACCGGGGAGCTGTTTTTT
CASSPWTSGGTGELFF
>TRBD2|TRBJ2-1|.|TRBV27
TGTGCCAGCAGCCCGTTAGCGGGATATTACGATGAGCAGTTCTTC
CASSPLAGYYDEQFF
>TRBD2|TRBJ2-7|few|TRBV19
TGTGCCACCTCGGGACTAGCGCCTTACGAGCAGTACTTC
CATSGLAPYEQYF
>TRBD1|TRBJ1-6|.|TRBV19
TGTGCCAGTAGTGGGGCCCGACAGGGTTTCAATTCACCCCTCCACTTT
CASSGARQGFNSPLHF
>.|TRBJ2-3|.|TRBV9
TGTGCCAGCAGCGTAGGAGTCAGTTACACAGATACGCAGTATTTT
CASSVGVSYTDTQYF
>TRBD2|TRBJ2-5|.|TRBV5-1
TGCGCCAGCAGCCCTAGCGGTTTAGTAGAGACCCAGTACTTC
CASSPSGLVETQYF
>.|TRBJ1-1|.|TRBV19
TGTGCCAGTAGAATGGTGGCCGGGGGGAACACTGAAGCTTTCTTT
CASRMVAGGNTEAFF
>.|TRBJ2-7|.|TRBV2
TGTGCCAGCAGTGAACCCGTCGTAGAATACGAGCAGTACTTC
CASSEPVVEYEQYF
>.|TRBJ1-1|.|TRBV19
TGTGCCAGTAGTGTGGGGGTGAACACTGAAGCTTTCTTT
CASSVGVNTEAFF
>.|TRBJ2-4|.|TRBV28
TGTGCCAGCAGTTTACAGCTAGCCAAAAACATTCAGTACTTC
CASSLQLAKNIQYF
>TRBD2|TRBJ2-1|.|TRBV27
TGTGCCAGCAGCTATAGGACTAGCGGGGACTCGGAGCAGTTCTTC
CASSYRTSGDSEQFF